Sequencing of this T cell receptor beta chain was carried out in a study of cytomegalovirus exposure and HLA in healthy donors. Generated by immunoSEQ multiplex PCR, the TCRdb table keeps only in-frame clones and is missing some. The sample consists of fewer than 95,000 clones, 84% of them appearing once. Between the trimmed V and J ends, which lost 6 bases and 3 bases, there was a span of 21 bases. Germline-derived CDR1 and CDR2 are MDHEN and SYDVKM. This CDR3 spans 16 amino acids. This clone appeared once. The TCR was taken from a young woman in good health and CMV-seropositive. V is TRBV28 and J is TRBJ2-7; D is unclear. The sample consisted of PBMCs. The CDR3 reads CASSSLVRHRFYEQYF. DNA of the CDR3: TGTGCCAGCAGCTCCCTGGTTCGACACCGTTTCTACGAGCAGTACTTC. The complete variable domain, with remaining parts taken from reference TRBV28 and TRBJ2-7, reads DVKVTQSSRYLVKRTGEKVFLECVQDMDHENMFWYRQDPGLGLRLIYFSYDVKMKEKGDIPEGYSVSREKKERFSLILESASTNQTSMYLCASSSLVRHRFYEQYFGPGTRLTVT.